This T cell receptor beta chain was retrieved from a study of T-cell reconstitution after alpha-beta-depleted transplantation in children. This sample's TCRbeta library carried unique molecular identifier barcodes. TCRdb itself ran the PCR reads through MiXCR, one entry per CDR3 protein. In the table there are about 980,000 distinct CDR3 sequences, about 26% of which are singletons. This CDR3 has 16 amino acids. Germline V CDR1 and CDR2: SGHRS, YFSETQ. V dropped 4 bases and J dropped 3; count of bases not matched to a gene: 7. This clonotype was detected a few times. This sample comprised PBMCs, mostly from graft donor cells, obtained 360 days after TCRalphabeta/CD19-depleted stem cell transplant. The sequence was obtained from a boy younger than two who had a stem cell transplant for SCID, so the T cells may come from the graft donor. This sequence joins TRBV5-1 and TRBJ1-5; 10 nucleotides line up with TRBD1. The CDR3, as DNA: TGCGCCAGCAGCGTCACCGGGACAGGGGACAATCAGCCCCAGCATTTT. Amino acid sequence: CASSVTGTGDNQPQHF.